These T cell receptor beta chains were read from a single sample in a study of shared clonotypes between healthy human individuals. Generated by immunoSEQ multiplex PCR, the TCRdb table keeps only in-frame clones and is missing some. This table has just over 2,000,000 clones, approximately 94% appearing once. Sample: naive CD8+ T cells sorted from blood. All receptors come from a man between 18 and 29 years old in good health. CDR3s include the opening cysteine and the closing phenylalanine or tryptophan. D genes are given only for firm matches. The size entry is marked missing in some rows and otherwise reads once, few, many or a size class.

cdr3_aa: CASSEGGTGTYEQYF; v_call: TRBV2; clone_size: NA; d_call: TRBD1; j_call: TRBJ2-7
cdr3_aa: CASSFRQGVAEAFF; v_call: TRBV7-9; clone_size: NA; d_call: TRBD1; j_call: TRBJ1-1
cdr3_aa: CASSLELAVYNEQFF; v_call: TRBV28; clone_size: NA; d_call: TRBD2; j_call: TRBJ2-1
cdr3_aa: CASSLDSGGGAGDTQYF; v_call: TRBV7-7; clone_size: NA; d_call: TRBD2; j_call: TRBJ2-3
cdr3_aa: CASSEAQARGTGELFF; v_call: TRBV2; clone_size: once; d_call: NA; j_call: TRBJ2-2
cdr3_aa: CASRGDTGELFF; v_call: TRBV5-1; clone_size: NA; d_call: NA; j_call: TRBJ2-2
cdr3_aa: CSVDVGDTQYF; v_call: TRBV29-1; clone_size: NA; d_call: NA; j_call: TRBJ2-3
cdr3_aa: CASSLRGSFYGYTF; v_call: TRBV13; clone_size: NA; d_call: NA; j_call: TRBJ1-2
cdr3_aa: CASSWTGGTETQYF; v_call: TRBV7-9; clone_size: NA; d_call: TRBD1; j_call: TRBJ2-5
cdr3_aa: CAARPTGQNTGELFF; v_call: TRBV6-1; clone_size: NA; d_call: NA; j_call: TRBJ2-2
cdr3_aa: CASSQDRPPGGPTYEQFF; v_call: TRBV4-3; clone_size: NA; d_call: NA; j_call: TRBJ2-1
cdr3_aa: CASSGTDATNEKLFF; v_call: TRBV6-1; clone_size: NA; d_call: TRBD1; j_call: TRBJ1-4
cdr3_aa: CASSQDRDNDVNEQFF; v_call: TRBV4-2; clone_size: NA; d_call: NA; j_call: TRBJ2-1
cdr3_aa: CASSEELAGALVQYF; v_call: TRBV2; clone_size: NA; d_call: TRBD2; j_call: TRBJ2-7
cdr3_aa: CAISEPGSYEQYF; v_call: TRBV10-3; clone_size: NA; d_call: NA; j_call: TRBJ2-7
cdr3_aa: CAWRGVNTEAFF; v_call: TRBV30; clone_size: NA; d_call: NA; j_call: TRBJ1-1
cdr3_aa: CASSPNTDTQYF; v_call: TRBV7-9; clone_size: once; d_call: NA; j_call: TRBJ2-3
cdr3_aa: CASSQFPAGSNEQFF; v_call: TRBV4-1; clone_size: NA; d_call: NA; j_call: TRBJ2-1
cdr3_aa: CASSQVTGGPGDTQYF; v_call: TRBV7-9; clone_size: NA; d_call: TRBD2; j_call: TRBJ2-3
cdr3_aa: CASSSQDGTGYTF; v_call: TRBV11-2; clone_size: NA; d_call: NA; j_call: TRBJ1-2
cdr3_aa: CASSQVGGEAYEQYF; v_call: TRBV4-1; clone_size: NA; d_call: NA; j_call: TRBJ2-7
cdr3_aa: CASSLARAGQPQHF; v_call: TRBV27; clone_size: NA; d_call: NA; j_call: TRBJ1-5
cdr3_aa: CASSQGLGQPYGYTF; v_call: TRBV4-3; clone_size: NA; d_call: NA; j_call: TRBJ1-2
cdr3_aa: CASSYVQGYEQYF; v_call: TRBV5-4; clone_size: NA; d_call: NA; j_call: TRBJ2-7
cdr3_aa: CASKGQTGANVLTF; v_call: TRBV25-1; clone_size: NA; d_call: TRBD1; j_call: TRBJ2-6
cdr3_aa: CASSQEAYQETQYF; v_call: TRBV4-3; clone_size: NA; d_call: NA; j_call: TRBJ2-5
cdr3_aa: CASSFGQGADTEAFF; v_call: TRBV7-9; clone_size: once; d_call: TRBD1; j_call: TRBJ1-1
cdr3_aa: CASSLAVGASDTQYF; v_call: TRBV7-9; clone_size: NA; d_call: NA; j_call: TRBJ2-3
cdr3_aa: CASSLGQEDYEQYF; v_call: TRBV6-5; clone_size: NA; d_call: TRBD1; j_call: TRBJ2-7
cdr3_aa: CASSLAGGQAEAFF; v_call: TRBV2; clone_size: once; d_call: NA; j_call: TRBJ1-1